A selection of T cell receptor beta chains follows, all from one sample in a study of vaccination effects on CD4 cells after COVID-19. No antigen is known for these receptors. Only in-frame clones appear in the TCRdb table, and some are missing; sequencing was by immunoSEQ multiplex PCR. In the table there are around 25,000 clones, roughly three quarters of which are singletons. The source material was CD4+ T cells from PBMCs cultured with HCoV-NL63 spike peptides, sampled before COVID-19 vaccination. These TCRs come from a human donor who received a COVID-19 vaccine. Both conserved end residues are part of each CDR3.

TRBV5-4	TRBJ2-7	CASSLGGEGRYEQYF
TRBV7-9	TRBJ2-5	CASSLGAGIQETQYF
TRBV7-6	TRBJ2-7	CASSPRDLSYEQYF
TRBV19	TRBJ2-3	CASSTPGTGRDLTQYF
TRBV11-3	TRBJ2-3	CASSLGGGSRSDTQYF
TRBV18	TRBJ2-1	CASSQNGGGASNEQFF
TRBV6-5	TRBJ1-2	CASNTGTGGYGYTF
TRBV14	TRBJ2-7	CASSQVVSGPRFYEQYF
TRBV3-1/TRBV3-2	TRBJ2-7	CASSQDRLAGVQEQYF
TRBV5-4	TRBJ2-3	CASSLIAGGNTDTQYF
TRBV5-1	TRBJ1-2	CASSLEGGTGAYGYTF
TRBV4-1	TRBJ1-1	CASSQNNMGRTEAFF
TRBV13	TRBJ2-3	CASSLATGNYWRADTQYF
TRBV3-1/TRBV3-2	TRBJ2-7	CASSQVSRGSEQYF
TRBV10-3	TRBJ2-6	CAISDTGTGDSGANVLTF
TRBV7-2	TRBJ1-1	CASSWAENTEAFF